Given below is one T cell receptor beta chain in context. Its antigen is not identified. The data were obtained in a study of T-cell memory formation after mild COVID-19. CDR1 and CDR2 (germline): SQVTM, ANQGSEA. Trimming removed 7 bases from V and 2 bases from J, with 14 bases in between. This CDR3 contains 13 residues. Regarding the study as a whole: Cross-reactive memory apparently joined, as some responding clones appeared in pre-infection memory.

In TCRdb, the 5' RACE reads were re-called with MiXCR into one record per CDR3 protein. Of a few hundred thousand distinct CDR3 sequences in the sample, roughly 24% are singletons; the top ten hold roughly 8.9%. This rearrangement joins TRBV29-1 to TRBJ1-2; possible D gene TRBD1, 6 bases. The sample was PBMCs or a T cell subset sorted from them (not recorded which). The TCR originated in an adult woman who had mild COVID-19 (a few samples of this study predate the infection). Cell type and time point are not known. This CDR3 is CSAEGGANYGYTF. In DNA form, the CDR3 reads TGCAGCGCCGAGGGGGGGGCGAACTATGGCTACACCTTC. The full variable domain, rest sourced from reference TRBV29-1 and TRBJ1-2, is SAVISQKPSRDICQRGTSLTIQCQVDSQVTMMFWYRQQPGQSLTLIATANQGSEATYESGFVIDKFPISRPNLTFSTLTVSNMSPEDSSIYLCSAEGGANYGYTFGSGTRLTVV.